This paragraph covers one TCR beta chain sequence. The specificity of this receptor is unknown. Base qualities are not recorded, but no much larger clone differs from it by a single base. Library preparation employed the immunoSEQ multiplex PCR assay. For the multiplex PCR, a mixture combining 60 forward primers for TCR Vbeta segments and 13 reverse primers for TCR Jbeta segments was used. Amplification of the CDR3 region of rearranged TCR beta genes was performed with a multiplex PCR assay on genomic DNA. On the Illumina HiSeq System, the amplified TCR beta libraries were sequenced as 87-base-pair reads. Per the authors' processing: A later analysis counted approximately 76 million unique TCR beta chains across the 666 repertoires, and roughly 11 million of these chains were shared by at least two donors. Raw reads were error-corrected and collapsed into unique sequences by a nearest-neighbor algorithm in which closely related sequences were merged to remove PCR and sequencing errors. CDR3 sequences were aligned to IMGT reference sequences to assign V, D and J gene segments. Each retained sequence needed at least a six-nucleotide match to both a V gene segment and a J gene segment. A rearrangement was called productive if the CDR3 had no stop codons and remained in frame with V and J, and every other rearrangement was called non-productive. CDR3 was defined according to IMGT convention as the region running from the second conserved V-encoded cysteine to the conserved J-encoded phenylalanine. Sequences without an unambiguous match to a single V gene segment were excluded from the earlier analysis of about 600 of the donors. An earlier analysis of a few hundred of the donors called V segments functional above 56.7% productive rearrangements and segregating when the between-donor standard deviation exceeded 5%. A statistical classification framework was developed to diagnose cytomegalovirus status using the catalog of TCR beta chain sequences. A later analysis assigned V and J genes by comparing TCR nucleotide sequences with IMGT/GENE-DB human TR gene sequences. A later analysis assigned CDR3 sequences and most-parsimonious VDJ recombination scenarios with the TCRdist pipeline. A later analysis defined each TCR beta chain by its CDR3 amino acid sequence plus V-gene family, and excluded reads lacking a unique V-gene family. To address suspected cross-contamination and a sequencing artifact, a later analysis removed some 620 highly shared, low-generation-probability nucleotide sequences. For each public chain, a later analysis derived a clonal expansion index from normalized ranks of inferred template counts within each repertoire. In a later analysis, generation probabilities were computed using a VDJ recombination model fitted to out-of-frame rearrangements, and the results were checked against IGoR. In a later analysis, TCR-TCR, TCR-HLA and TCR-CMV co-occurrence was scored with hypergeometric tests, and a repertoire-size bias correction was applied to TCR pairs. To estimate false discovery rates, a later analysis permuted the HLA or CMV assignments 20 times. In a later analysis, co-occurring TCRs were grouped using DBSCAN, with TCRdist sequence similarity added in when clustering inside HLA-allele-positive subsets. Repertoires with fewer than 30,000 or more than 120,000 public chains were left out of co-occurrence clustering, as were a few repertoires with anomalous nucleotide sharing. The clones in this table, taken by TCRdb from immuneACCESS, are in-frame only. Not every clone is retained; where verified, under half of the shortfall comes from an unresolved V gene, and the cause of the rest is unknown. That table furnishes V, J and clone size, whereas the DNA furnished D and trimming. In this sample the table shows some 130,000 clones, 78% of which occur a single time. The top ten constitute approximately 1.5% of the sample.

From the germline V gene (reference sequence), CDR1 is SEHNR and CDR2 is FQNEAQ. From V the trimming removes 3 bases and from J it removes 5 bases, while the gene matches leave 7 bases of the junction unaccounted for. The CDR3 has 14 amino acids, counting the end cysteine and phenylalanine. Only the CDR3 DNA is retained, 42 bases long and in frame from the first base. This sample is drawn from a study of cytomegalovirus exposure and HLA in healthy donors (TCRdb year 2017). At the level of the whole study: An earlier analysis of roughly 570 of the donors reported 276 Gb of sequence data and 117 million unique TCR beta sequences obtained from about 179 million T cells. An early release that covered some 640 HLA-typed donors contained around 330 gigabases of sequencing data and about 93 million unique TCR sequences. A few DR-DQ haplotypes were treated as single units for association and clustering because of strong linkage in the cohort. The study was designed to test whether signatures of past pathogen exposure could be identified by cataloging public T cell receptors. Among around 400 genotyped donors of the cohort, an average of around 240,000 unique TCR beta nucleotide sequences were sequenced per donor, roughly 20% of them non-productive. An earlier analysis of around 640 of the donors used high-throughput TCR beta sequencing to judge whether each TCR beta V gene segment behaved as functional or pseudogenic. Donor age, sex, ethnicity and CMV serostatus were compiled alongside the repertoire data. A later analysis re-analyzed previously published TCR beta repertoires from approximately 700 donors and added high-resolution HLA genotyping to study TCR occurrence patterns. A later genetic analysis took genome-wide SNP genotypes for about 60% of the roughly 670 donors and used that subset as a discovery cohort. Both class I and class II loci were covered by HLA typing, at four-digit resolution. The study used immunosequencing to profile the T cell repertoires of hundreds of subjects and linked those repertoires to cytomegalovirus serostatus. Besides the first cohort of hundreds of subjects, a separate validation cohort made up of about 120 different subjects was used. To predict cytomegalovirus infection status, the study brought together high-throughput TCR immunosequencing, statistical association of individual TCRs with disease status, and machine learning. In the later analysis, no new phenotypic data were used to find candidate immune exposures; instead, reliance was placed on TCR beta sequences and their occurrence across donors. Every repertoire in the discovery cohort had been generated on one and the same sequencing platform. The number of donors typed differed by locus, with about 629-630 for A, B, C, DRB1 and DQB1, about 500 for DQA1, 606 for DPA1, and over 400 for DPB1. Among the roughly 400 genotyped donors, around 81% belonged to the genetic ancestry cluster associated with self-reported Caucasian donors.

On the study overall, not on this receptor specifically: Because counts were too low, about 15 rarely observed V segments, including chromosome 9 orphons, were left out of the earlier analysis of about 620 of the donors. In a later analysis, HLA-associated TCR beta chains showed more clonal expansion and lower generation probabilities than non-associated chains that were equally common. Correlated functional status among segregating V segments might reflect linkage disequilibrium, but an unknown experimental factor could not be ruled out. A cluster of highly shared sequence variants was judged likely to represent a technical artifact of the sequencing pipeline. While some public TCRs were present in many individuals, most TCR sequences turned up only very rarely across donors. A further reported finding was that TCR beta sequences accurately predicted the HLA-A and HLA-B alleles for most subjects in the first cohort. Strong co-occurrence of HLA alleles, especially DR and DQ, made assigning TCR associations to individual alleles difficult. According to a later analysis, parvovirus B19, influenza, CMV and Epstein-Barr virus appeared linked to several top co-occurrence clusters. In a later genetic analysis, a missense DCLRE1C variant was associated with V-gene and J-gene trimming of TCR beta chains, and the association was replicated in an independent cohort. Compared with the roughly 710-donor mean, donors in an Asian-associated ancestry cluster had fewer N-insertions in productive TCRs, according to a later genetic analysis. In vitro tests confirmed that a few of the cytomegalovirus-associated TCR beta chains recognize cytomegalovirus antigens. In an earlier analysis of more than 450 of the donors, most TCR beta V segments were observed in productive rearrangements about 90% or about 30% of the time, broadly matching IMGT annotations. The classifier was reported to diagnose cytomegalovirus status with high specificity and sensitivity in both the original and validation cohorts. Because some donors lacked HLA typing at each locus, the association tests relied only on the typed subset. According to a later analysis, most CMV-associated TCR beta chains appeared to be HLA-restricted, and the HLA associations seemed to be driven largely by CMV exposure. The authors suggested that the approach could potentially be generalized to other disease states and immunological phenotypes. In a later analysis, the rate of TCR association differed among HLA loci, with DRB1 alleles having the most associated TCRs and HLA-C alleles having the fewest. Because the 87-base-pair reads could not distinguish some IMGT-functional V segments, including TRBV6-2 and TRBV6-3, those segments were excluded. This cohort had only TCR beta chains sequenced, and the lack of alpha or paired-chain data limited which features could be detected. At a false discovery rate of 0.05, a later analysis linked under 20,000 TCR beta sequences to specific HLA alleles. Sequencing depth was assumed to be roughly uniform across donors in the presence/absence analyses, though that assumption may not hold. The study gave a list of 150 to 200 TCR beta chains associated with cytomegalovirus. Immune exposure information for the cohort was limited to CMV serostatus.

The cohort consisted of fewer than 700 healthy bone marrow donors. At the time of sampling, every cohort member was nominally healthy, though immune exposures that went unrecorded were likely present. The donor was CMV seronegative and was included in the group of a few hundred seronegative cohort members. A peripheral blood sample was provided by each donor, and peripheral blood mononuclear cells were used for TCR beta sequencing. The Qiagen DNeasy Blood Extraction Kit was used to extract genomic DNA from the blood cell samples. Sequenced sample: PBMCs. The rearrangement combines TRBV7-9 with TRBJ2-7; the junction holds 7 bases that match TRBD2. The sequence was collected from a female donor in good health and CMV-seronegative. Here is the DNA: TGTGCCAGCAGCTTGGCGGGAGCCCAGGACGAGCAGTACTTC. It translates as CASSLAGAQDEQYF.